This T cell receptor beta chain was obtained from a study of Graves' ophthalmopathy and Graves' hyperthyroidism. Study-level results: In blood, most expanded thyroid clonotypes above 0.001 frequency were also detected.

Germline V gene data show CDR1 as MGHDK and CDR2 as SYGVNS. The CDR3 spans 11 amino acids, including both terminal residues. Clinicians made diagnoses from clinical symptoms, serum thyroxine, TRAb, thyroid ultrasound and orbital computed tomography. From fresh peripheral blood, 8.5 to 10 ml in volume, the PBMCs were obtained. TCR beta CDR3 regions were amplified from RNA transcripts. HTBI primers were employed in first-round RT-PCR, then a second-round multiplex PCR followed. In TCRdb, the multiplex PCR reads were re-called with MiXCR into one record per CDR3 protein. The sample consists of 600,000 to 950,000 distinct CDR3 sequences, roughly 41% of them appearing once. The table lists this clonotype with a count of one. Antigen unknown. The conserved closing phenylalanine or tryptophan is absent in this CDR3, likely reflecting a read error. The DNA is left out, because the CDR3 cannot be placed on it with certainty; the CDR3 is given as TCRdb lists it.

The source of this sequence is an adult man with Graves' ophthalmopathy. This chain uses TRBV25-1 with TRBJ2-2. Sequenced sample: peripheral blood. The CDR3 sequence: CASSDSAGELY.